Listed here are 4 T cell receptor beta chains from one sample, sequenced in a study of OX40 agonist ivuxolimab in advanced cancers. Sequenced by immunoSEQ multiplex PCR; TCRdb stores in-frame clones only, minus some. This sample has 65,000 to 90,000 clones, with about 91% found just once. Specimen: CD4+ or CD8+ T cells sorted from blood, collected in a trial of the OX40 agonist ivuxolimab. The receptors derive from an adult with an advanced solid tumor such as melanoma, head and neck, liver or kidney cancer.

The chain joins TRBV11-3 to TRBJ2-3, with 13 bases identical to TRBD2. CDR1 is SGHNT and CDR2 is YENEEA in the germline V gene. J was trimmed by 6 bases and V by 1 base; bases with no gene match: 10. The CDR3 is 18 residues long. The CDR3 region has the DNA TGTGCCAGCAGCTTAGGGACTAGCGGGAGCCCGGGTTTCGATACGCAGTATTTT. This encodes CASSLGTSGSPGFDTQYF.

The V and J genes are TRBV7-2 and TRBJ2-1; D not resolved. This CDR3 is built from 13 residues. V was shortened by 1 base and J by 6 bases, with 7 bases between the two germline ends. Germline V gives CDR1 SGHTA, CDR2 FQGNSA. Here the CDR3 reads CASSLGPTNEQFF. CDR3 nucleotide sequence: TGTGCCAGCAGCTTAGGGCCGACCAATGAGCAGTTCTTC.

The chain has TRBV6-5 and TRBJ2-6; 7 nucleotides align to TRBD1. The CDR3 contains 16 residues. V was pared by 4 bases and J by 3 bases, with 6 bases of the junction left unmatched. In germline, CDR1 is MNHEY, CDR2 SVGAGI. The CDR3 sequence is CASSWTGSGGANVLTF. In DNA form, the CDR3 reads TGTGCCAGCAGTTGGACAGGTTCGGGTGGGGCCAACGTCCTGACTTTC.

The chain carries TRBV4-3 and TRBJ2-6; 7 bases fit TRBD1. With 1 base clipped from V and 3 bases from J, the junction kept 15 bases outside the gene matches. CDR1 and CDR2 (germline): LGHNA, YSLEER. The CDR3 loop spans 20 amino acids. The CDR3 here is CASSQGVVGGEGFGANVLTF. In nucleotides, the CDR3 is TGCGCCAGCAGCCAAGGCGTAGTAGGGGGCGAAGGCTTTGGGGCCAACGTCCTGACTTTC.